This T cell receptor beta chain was recovered during a study of T-cell reconstitution after alpha-beta-depleted transplantation in children. Findings of the study overall: T-cell counts and diversity at one year post-transplant came mainly from newly produced T cells. Day-60 TCRbeta diversity that was high in some patients was derived from surviving recipient T cells and thymic progenitors.

Concerning this clonotype itself: Its antigen remains unidentified.

Unique molecular identifiers were incorporated when the TCRbeta library was constructed. TCRdb independently ran MiXCR on the PCR reads; one entry per CDR3 protein. The repertoire holds approximately 650,000 distinct CDR3 sequences, with approximately 14% as singletons. The sample consisted of PBMCs, taken before TCRalphabeta/CD19-depleted stem cell transplant. The source is a girl aged 2 to 9 with congenital amegakaryocytic thrombocytopenia, due to receive a stem cell transplant.

This chain's CDR3 is CASSKQGTGVETQYF. The DNA for the CDR3 is TGTGCCAGCAGCAAACAAGGGACAGGGGTGGAGACCCAGTACTTC. The rearrangement uses TRBV21-1 and TRBJ2-5; the table's TRBD1 call for D was not verified on the DNA. TRBV21-1 is listed as a pseudogene. The CDR3 consists of 15 residues.